The TCR beta chain described here comes from a study of blood T cells in healthy people across ages. Drawn from each donor were about 9 milliliters of peripheral blood. Broader study findings: Older age coincided with a roughly linear decline in TCR beta diversity per million T cells.

As to this clonotype: What it binds is unknown.

Next came a second PCR, run for about 6 to 12 cycles, which used a sample-barcoded 5' primer along with a J-beta primer mix. Every single cDNA molecule received a tag from a template-switch adaptor with 12 random nucleotides. Via MiXCR, TCRdb re-called the 5' RACE reads, giving one row per CDR3 protein. The data show about a million distinct CDR3 sequences, roughly 51% seen once. Sequencing used blood. The sequence derives from a woman aged 55-69 years in good health.

The chain's CDR3 is CASSDPGLAALKQFF. CDR3 nucleotide sequence: TGTGCCAGCAGTGATCCGGGACTAGCGGCATTGAAGCAGTTCTTC. The chain carries TRBV12-3 or TRBV12-4 and TRBJ2-1; 11 bases map to TRBD2. The V gene end was trimmed by 5 bases and the J gene end by 11 bases; junction bases not matched to a gene: 11. The CDR3 sequence is 15 residues long.